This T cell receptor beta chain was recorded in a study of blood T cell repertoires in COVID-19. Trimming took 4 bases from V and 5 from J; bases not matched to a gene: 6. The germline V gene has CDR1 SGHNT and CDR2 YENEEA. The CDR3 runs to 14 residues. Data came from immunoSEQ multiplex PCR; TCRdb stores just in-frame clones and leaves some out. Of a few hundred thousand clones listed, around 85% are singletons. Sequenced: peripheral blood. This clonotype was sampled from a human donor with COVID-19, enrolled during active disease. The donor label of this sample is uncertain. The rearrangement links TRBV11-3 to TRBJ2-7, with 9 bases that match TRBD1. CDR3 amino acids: CASSSGQGFNEQYF. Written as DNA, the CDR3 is TGTGCCAGCAGCTCGGGACAGGGTTTTAACGAGCAGTACTTC.